This entry is about one TCR beta chain. Participant reports of clinical history set cohort assignment. This sample is part of a study of blood T cell repertoires in COVID-19. Trimming removed 4 bases at V and 0 bases at J, with 9 bases between. The CDR3 consists of 14 residues. The V gene's germline CDR1 is MRHNA and CDR2 SNTAGT. Original analysis: Estimates of nucleated cell counts were drawn from the amplification of reference gene primers. Data came from immunoSEQ multiplex PCR; TCRdb stores just in-frame clones and leaves some out. The V and J calls and clone size are taken from that table; D and trimming were inferred from the DNA. The data show about 200,000 clones, 81% seen once.

The gene calls are TRBV6-4 and TRBJ1-2; D gene uncertain. This TCR was sampled from a woman between 45 and 60 years old with acute COVID-19. Sequenced sample: PBMCs or T cells enriched from blood (not recorded which). The CDR3 nucleotides read TGTGCCAGCAGTGTCAGTCCCACTAACTATGGCTACACCTTC. This sequence encodes CASSVSPTNYGYTF.